These 17 T cell receptor beta chains were all obtained from the same sample, sequenced in a study of blood T cell repertoires in COVID-19. TCRdb keeps only in-frame clones here, not all; method: immunoSEQ multiplex PCR. Seen here are a few hundred thousand clones, roughly 88% observed once, and the top ten hold less than 3.5%. Sequencing was performed on peripheral blood. These receptors were collected from a woman aged 25 to 45 with COVID-19, enrolled during active disease.

V usage is TRBV7-3 and J usage is TRBJ2-2, with TRBD1 identical over 7 bases. V trimming: 1 base; J trimming: 5 bases; junction bases outside the gene matches: 7. CDR3 length equals 16 residues. CDR1 and CDR2 (germline): SGHTA, FQGTGA. The CDR3 is CASSLKGTGVTGELFF. DNA for the CDR3: TGTGCCAGCAGCTTAAAGGGTACAGGGGTAACCGGGGAGCTGTTTTTT.

The rearrangement links TRBV2 to TRBJ1-1; TRBD1 matches at 8 bases. Germline values: CDR1 SNHLY, CDR2 FYNNEI. Trimming removed 7 bases from V and 1 base from J; junction bases left unmatched: 2. This CDR3 has 13 residues. The CDR3 region is CASTGQGNTEAFF. CDR3 nucleotides: TGTGCCAGCACCGGACAGGGGAACACTGAAGCTTTCTTT.

This rearrangement joins TRBV14 to TRBJ1-2, with D possibly matching TRBD1 (6 bases). CDR3 length: 15 residues. V dropped 2 bases and J dropped 4 bases, with 14 bases sitting between them. Germline V gene data show CDR1 as SGHDN and CDR2 as FVKESK. The CDR3 spells CASSQLQGSSYGYTF. The CDR3 DNA reads TGTGCCAGCAGCCAATTACAGGGCTCGAGCTATGGCTACACCTTC.

The J gene is TRBJ2-2, the V gene TRBV25-1; tentatively, D is TRBD2 (7 bases). Trimming took off 4 bases at V and 6 bases at J, with 18 bases between the two ends. From germline, CDR1 is MGHDK and CDR2 SYGVNS. The length of the CDR3 is 16 residues. The CDR3 loop reads CASSVDLGGGPGELFF. The CDR3 region has the DNA TGTGCCAGCAGTGTTGATCTAGGGGGAGGGCCCGGGGAGCTGTTTTTT.

The gene calls are TRBV4-1 and TRBJ1-1, with 12 bases lining up with TRBD1. Looked up from germline, CDR1 is MGHRA and CDR2 is YSYEKL. Unmatched junction bases numbered 8, after V lost 3 bases and J lost 0 bases. This CDR3 region has 18 residues. DNA for the CDR3: TGCGCCAGCAGCCATAGGCCGGGACAGGGGGCCATGAACACTGAAGCTTTCTTT. Amino acids: CASSHRPGQGAMNTEAFF.

This clone was found once. The V and J genes are TRBV19 and TRBJ2-1; 10 positions agree with TRBD2. Unmatched junction bases numbered 4, after V lost 3 bases and J lost 5 bases. From germline, CDR1 is LNHDA and CDR2 SQIVND (reference sequence). The CDR3 runs 15 residues. This chain's CDR3 is CASSIQLAGNNEQFF. The CDR3 bases are TGTGCCAGTAGTATTCAACTAGCGGGGAACAATGAGCAGTTCTTC.

V gene TRBV5-4 combines with J gene TRBJ2-2, with 7 bases identical to TRBD2. The germline V gene encodes CDR1 SGHNT and CDR2 YYREEE (reference sequence). V dropped 4 bases and J dropped 1; count of bases not matched to a gene: 7. This CDR3 has 16 amino acids. The CDR3 reads CASSRGASGNTGELFF. The CDR3, as DNA: TGTGCCAGCAGCCGCGGGGCTAGCGGGAACACCGGGGAGCTGTTTTTT. Looking up the rest from reference TRBV5-4 and TRBJ2-2 gives the full variable domain: ETGVTQSPTHLIKTRGQQVTLRCSSQSGHNTVSWYQQALGQGPQFIFQYYREEENGRGNFPPRFSGLQFPNYSSELNVNALELDDSALYLCASSRGASGNTGELFFGEGSRLTVL.

Written as DNA, the CDR3 is TGTGCCAGCACCATCTCGAGGACAGGGAGAAGTACGCTCAACTATGGCTACACCTTC. This sequence encodes CASTISRTGRSTLNYGYTF. This chain joins TRBV2 and TRBJ1-2, with 8 bases identical to TRBD1. The CDR3 sequence is 19 residues long. Trimming removed 7 bases from V and 2 bases from J; junction bases left unmatched: 21. The germline V gene encodes CDR1 SNHLY and CDR2 FYNNEI.

CDR3 nucleotides: TGTGCCAGCAGCCTTCCCTCCTTGACAGGGCGTCACCTGAACACTGAAGCTTTCTTT. Its protein product is CASSLPSLTGRHLNTEAFF. This chain uses TRBV7-8 with TRBJ1-1; 7 bases agree with TRBD1. Germline V CDR1 and CDR2: SGHVS, FQNEAQ. The CDR3 covers 19 residues. J was trimmed by 0 bases and V by 5 bases; bases with no gene match: 18. Complete variable domain (other parts from reference TRBV7-8 and TRBJ1-1): GAGVSQSPRYKVAKRGQDVALRCDPISGHVSLFWYQQALGQGPEFLTYFQNEAQLDKSGLPSDRFFAERPEGSVSTLKIQRTQQEDSAVYLCASSLPSLTGRHLNTEAFFGQGTRLTVV.

V and J are TRBV2 and TRBJ2-1; TRBD1 might be the D (6 bases). CDR1 and CDR2 (germline): SNHLY, FYNNEI. The CDR3 runs 11 residues. V was cut by 6 bases and J by 12 bases, with 12 bases left in between. The DNA of the CDR3 is TGTGCCAGCAGCGTAGGGGGTGGGCAGTTCTTC. Translated, it gives CASSVGGGQFF.

The V gene is TRBV5-4, the J gene TRBJ2-5, with D perhaps TRBD1 (6 bases). V was cut by 5 bases and J by 4 bases, with 24 bases left in between. Germline CDR1 SGHNT, CDR2 YYREEE (reference sequence). CDR3 length equals 17 residues. CDR3 in amino acids: CASRDPTVAGRGETQYF. The CDR3 nucleotides are TGTGCCAGCAGAGACCCCACGGTCGCGGGCAGGGGAGAGACCCAGTACTTC.

The gene calls are TRBV5-6 and TRBJ1-5; D is perhaps TRBD1 (6 bases). CDR1 SGHDT and CDR2 YYEEEE come from the germline V gene. V lost 2 bases to trimming and J lost 2 bases, with 8 bases between them. This CDR3 region has 14 residues. CDR3 DNA sequence: TGTGCCAGCAGCTTAGGGGGAGGCAATCAGCCCCAGCATTTT. It specifies CASSLGGGNQPQHF.

The J gene is TRBJ1-1, the V gene TRBV25-1; D possibly corresponds to TRBD1 (5 bases). CDR3 length: 14 amino acids. V shed 5 bases and J shed 1 base, with 11 bases lying between them. Germline loops: CDR1 MGHDK, CDR2 SYGVNS. The CDR3 sequence: CASSQDIGNTEAFF. CDR3 coding DNA: TGTGCCAGCAGTCAGGACATTGGGAACACTGAAGCTTTCTTT.

The chain uses TRBV6-5 and TRBJ1-1; D is unclear. Trimming cost V 0 bases and J 1 base, with 9 bases left between them. The CDR3 spans 15 residues. Germline values: CDR1 MNHEY, CDR2 SVGAGI. CDR3 loop: CASSYSRSGNTEAFF. CDR3 coding DNA: TGTGCCAGCAGTTACTCGAGATCAGGGAACACTGAAGCTTTCTTT.

This clone was seen a few times. The chain has TRBV2 and TRBJ1-4; 7 positions agree with TRBD1. Trimming cost V 0 bases and J 5 bases; bases outside gene matches: 6. The CDR3 has 16 amino acids. Germline V gene sequence: CDR1 SNHLY, CDR2 FYNNEI. The CDR3 sequence: CASSEAKGQANEKLFF. The CDR3 bases are TGTGCCAGCAGTGAAGCGAAAGGACAGGCAAATGAAAAACTGTTTTTT.

This rearrangement joins TRBV20-1 to TRBJ2-1; 8 bases fit TRBD2. The V segment lost 3 bases and the J segment 5 bases; nucleotides outside the gene matches: 9. There are 15 residues in the CDR3. Germline-derived CDR1 and CDR2 are DFQATT and SNEGSKA (reference sequence). CDR3 residues: CSASGPGGPHNEQFF. The CDR3 nucleotides are TGCAGTGCTAGTGGTCCGGGAGGGCCCCACAATGAGCAGTTCTTC.

V is TRBV27 and J is TRBJ2-2; 14 bases line up with TRBD2. Germline CDR1 is MNHEY and CDR2 is SMNVEV (reference sequence). This CDR3 has 16 amino acids. V trimming: 9 bases; J trimming: 4 bases; junction bases outside the gene matches: 7. The CDR3: CASLSTSGRATGELFF. The CDR3 DNA follows: TGTGCCAGTCTCTCGACTAGCGGGAGGGCCACCGGGGAGCTGTTTTTT.